This section outlines one TCR beta chain sequence together with its context. These data come from a study of blood T cell repertoires in COVID-19. Study information: PBMCs, B-cell-depleted T cells, or T cells provided the cDNA or gDNA that made up the material.

J lost 0 bases, V lost 9 bases, and 5 bases had no gene match. CDR3 length: 14 amino acids. Per the germline V gene, CDR1 is SGHTA and CDR2 is FQGTGA. In the study's own analysis: Estimation of nucleated cell counts was performed using reference gene primer amplification. The protocol was immunoSEQ multiplex PCR, while the TCRdb copy is restricted to in-frame clones and leaves out a portion. That table is the source of V, J and clone size, and D and trimming were worked out from the DNA. The sample lists 200,000 to 250,000 clones, 85% to 90% occurring once. The receptor was derived from a man younger than 40 with COVID-19, enrolled during active disease. This chain joins TRBV7-3 and TRBJ1-1, with 9 nucleotides matching TRBD1. Sequencing used peripheral blood. The CDR3 DNA sequence: TGTGCCAGTAAGACAGGGGGATTGAACACTGAAGCTTTCTTT. Encoded protein: CASKTGGLNTEAFF.